The 23 T cell receptor beta chains given below trace back to one sample, sequenced in a study of cytomegalovirus exposure and HLA in healthy donors. Primers included in the PCR were 60 Vbeta and 13 Jbeta primers. Sequencing used immunoSEQ multiplex PCR; TCRdb keeps in-frame clones, though not all of them. The sample lists more than 95,000 clones, 8% to 10% occurring once. Source material: PBMCs. Receptors were obtained from a man aged 30 to 39 in good health and CMV-seronegative.

This clone was seen more than once but under ten times. The chain combines TRBV4-1 with TRBJ2-2; no definite D call. This CDR3 contains 11 residues. V was pared by 8 bases and J by 6 bases, with 7 bases between. CDR1 is MGHRA, CDR2 YSYEKL, per germline. As DNA, the CDR3 is TGCGCCAGCTCTTTATCCGGGGAGCTGTTTTTT. This codes for CASSLSGELFF.

There are a few counts of this clone. The chain uses TRBV5-1 and TRBJ2-5; D might be TRBD2 (5 bases). Trimming cost V 4 bases and J 5 bases, with 15 bases left between them. This CDR3 has 14 residues. Per germline, CDR1 SGHRS and CDR2 YFSETQ. CDR3 nucleotides: TGCGCCAGCAGCCCCGGGAACTACGGGGAGACCCAGTACTTC. It translates to CASSPGNYGETQYF.

The table lists this clone with a few counts. CDR3 nucleotides: TGTGCCATTGGAGGGGGGGTAGACACAGATACGCAGTATTTT. It codes for CAIGGGVDTDTQYF. This chain connects TRBV28 to TRBJ2-3, with D possibly matching TRBD2 (7 bases). The ends were cut back, 10 bases at V and 2 bases at J, with 16 bases in the middle. Germline assignment: CDR1 MDHEN and CDR2 SYDVKM. The CDR3 extends over 14 amino acids.

The chain recombines TRBV7-9 with TRBJ1-1; D possibly corresponds to TRBD1 (6 bases). The CDR3 totals 14 residues. CDR1 and CDR2 from the germline V gene are SEHNR and FQNEAQ (reference sequence). V gave up 5 bases and J gave up 1 base, with 11 bases separating them. CDR3 DNA: TGTGCCAGCAGCCAGGGACACAAGAACACTGAAGCTTTCTTT. Translated: CASSQGHKNTEAFF.

In this sample, this clone turned up a few times. The genes are TRBV27 and TRBJ2-5; 9 bases are shared with TRBD1. V shed 6 bases and J 5 bases; nucleotides not matched to a gene: 13. This CDR3 region has 16 residues. CDR1 and CDR2 from the germline V gene are MNHEY and SMNVEV (reference sequence). CDR3 protein: CASRRRQGEGWETQYF. CDR3 DNA sequence: TGTGCCAGCAGGAGACGACAGGGGGAGGGTTGGGAGACCCAGTACTTC.

CDR3 DNA: TGCGCCAGCAGCTTGGAACGGGGTCAGCCCCAGCATTTT. It is translated as CASSLERGQPQHF. The chain combines TRBV5-1 with TRBJ1-5; no clear D gene. V was clipped by 0 bases and J by 6 bases, with 7 bases between them. Germline V gene data show CDR1 as SGHRS and CDR2 as YFSETQ. CDR3 size: 13 residues.

This clone was seen a handful of times. This sequence joins TRBV28 and TRBJ1-5; no firm D call. Germline CDR1 MDHEN, CDR2 SYDVKM. This CDR3 spans 15 amino acids. Trimming left V 4 bases short and J 0 bases short, with 10 bases between. The DNA for the CDR3 is TGTGCCAGCAGTTCTCTCGACATTAGCAATCAGCCCCAGCATTTT. Translating it yields CASSSLDISNQPQHF.

This chain's CDR3 is CASKTGASNEQFF. The CDR3 DNA sequence: TGTGCCAGCAAGACAGGGGCTTCCAATGAGCAGTTCTTC. The chain links TRBV2 to TRBJ2-1; 8 bases align to TRBD1. This CDR3 has 13 residues. Germline V CDR1 and CDR2: SNHLY, FYNNEI. Trimming took 7 bases from V and 6 from J; bases not matched to a gene: 5.

This clone came up a few times. The chain combines TRBV4-3 with TRBJ2-7; 8 bases map to TRBD2. Germline values: CDR1 LGHNA, CDR2 YSLEER. V was pared by 4 bases and J by 2 bases, with 1 base of the junction left unmatched. The CDR3 consists of 13 residues. The DNA of the CDR3 is TGCGCCAGCAGCCCGGGACTAGCCTACGAGCAGTACTTC. This gives the protein CASSPGLAYEQYF.

This clone was observed a few times. The CDR3 DNA is TGTGCCAGCAGCCAGGGACAGGGGGAAGGAGAAGCTTTCTTT. Translating it yields CASSQGQGEGEAFF. This chain connects TRBV7-8 to TRBJ1-1; 11 nucleotides align to TRBD1. The CDR3 spans 14 residues. CDR1 and CDR2 from the germline V gene are SGHVS and FQNEAQ. Trimming at V came to 5 bases and at J to 8 bases, leaving 7 bases not matched to a gene.

This clone has just a few counts. The genes are TRBV9 and TRBJ1-2; D is perhaps TRBD1 (5 bases). Germline V lookup: CDR1 SGDLS, CDR2 YYNGEE. Trimming left V 7 bases short and J 3 bases short, with 13 bases between. The CDR3 has 13 residues. The CDR3 protein is CASSPQGYYGYTF. CDR3 DNA sequence: TGTGCCAGCTCTCCCCAGGGTTACTATGGCTACACCTTC.

The rearrangement links TRBV6-6 to TRBJ2-7, with TRBD2 matching over 10 bases. The CDR3 is made up of 13 amino acids. Germline CDR1 MNHNY, CDR2 SVGAGI (reference sequence). V was pared by 5 bases and J by 2 bases, with 0 bases of the junction left unmatched. The CDR3 bases are TGTGCCAGCAGTAGCGGGAGGGCCTACGAGCAGTACTTC. It encodes CASSSGRAYEQYF.

This rearrangement joins TRBV4-1 to TRBJ2-1; D is undetermined. Germline loops: CDR1 MGHRA, CDR2 YSYEKL. V gave up 0 bases and J gave up 4 bases, with 10 bases separating them. This CDR3 spans 15 amino acids. CDR3: CASSQDGEQYNEQFF. For the CDR3, the DNA is TGCGCCAGCAGCCAAGATGGAGAGCAGTACAATGAGCAGTTCTTC.

This clone was detected a few times. V and J are TRBV7-8 and TRBJ1-1; 8 nucleotides match TRBD1. CDR3 length: 14 amino acids. Trimming at V came to 5 bases and at J to 7 bases, leaving 9 bases not matched to a gene. CDR1 is SGHVS, CDR2 FQNEAQ, per germline. The CDR3, as DNA: TGTGCCAGCAGCAGAGGGACAGGAGGTAATGAAGCTTTCTTT. It yields the protein CASSRGTGGNEAFF.

Comments on this clone: Within the sample, other DNA sequences also encode this same CDR3. The chain couples TRBV12-5 to TRBJ2-5; TRBD1 matches at 7 bases. The CDR3 totals 15 residues. Germline V lookup: CDR1 LGHNT, CDR2 FRNRAP. V was pared by 1 base and J by 1 base, with 3 bases of the junction left unmatched. CDR3 protein: CASGLARDSQETQYF. In nucleotides, the CDR3 is TGTGCTAGTGGTTTGGCTCGGGACAGCCAAGAGACCCAGTACTTC.

In this sample, this clone turned up a few times. The chain is built from TRBV9 and TRBJ2-2; D is unresolved. The germline V gene encodes CDR1 SGDLS and CDR2 YYNGEE. V was pared by 7 bases and J by 2 bases, with 12 bases between. The CDR3 contains 14 residues. This chain's CDR3 is CASHSGPNTGELFF. CDR3 bases: TGTGCCAGCCATTCGGGTCCTAACACCGGGGAGCTGTTTTTT.

This clone has just a few counts. This chain joins TRBV7-9 and TRBJ1-5, with TRBD1 as a possible D gene (5 bases). V was shortened by 5 bases and J by 2 bases, with 13 bases between the two germline ends. CDR1 is SEHNR and CDR2 is FQNEAQ in the germline V gene (reference sequence). This CDR3 contains 15 residues. The CDR3 region has the DNA TGTGCCAGCAGCGCCGACAGTGCTGGCAATCAGCCCCAGCATTTT. The encoded protein is CASSADSAGNQPQHF.

This clone was counted a few times. V usage is TRBV6-6 and J usage is TRBJ2-5; 10 bases align to TRBD2. The V segment lost 9 bases and the J segment 5 bases; nucleotides outside the gene matches: 9. The CDR3 is made up of 14 amino acids. The germline gives CDR1 MNHNY, CDR2 SVGAGI (reference sequence). CDR3 coding DNA: TGTGCCAGATTTAAGCGGGGGGGCCTCGAGACCCAGTACTTC. Its translation is CARFKRGGLETQYF.

This clone was observed a handful of times. The genes are TRBV6-5 and TRBJ1-6; 10 bases agree with TRBD1. Germline V gene sequence: CDR1 MNHEY, CDR2 SVGAGI. This CDR3 has 14 residues. The ends lost 8 bases at V and 9 bases at J; junction bases unmatched: 7. This CDR3 reads CASQPGTGVSPLHF. The CDR3 bases are TGTGCCAGCCAACCTGGGACAGGGGTTTCACCCCTCCACTTT.

This CDR3 is CASSSVGQGRQPQHF. CDR3 nucleotides: TGTGCCAGCAGTTCCGTCGGACAGGGTCGCCAGCCCCAGCATTTT. The V call is TRBV27, the J call TRBJ1-5; 8 nucleotides match TRBD1. The CDR3 is made up of 15 amino acids. Germline V gene lookup returns CDR1 MNHEY and CDR2 SMNVEV (reference sequence). The V and J ends lost 4 bases and 7 bases, in that order; junction bases with no gene match: 9.

The chain is built from TRBV30 and TRBJ1-5; D is possibly TRBD1 (6 bases). CDR1 and CDR2 from the germline V gene are GTSNPN and SVGIG (reference sequence). The CDR3 has 14 residues. V lost 1 base to trimming and J lost 0 bases, with 7 bases between them. The CDR3 reads CAWSGTVSNQPQHF. The DNA for the CDR3 is TGTGCCTGGAGTGGGACAGTTAGCAATCAGCCCCAGCATTTT.

This sequence joins TRBV6-1 and TRBJ2-7, with 7 bases aligning to TRBD1. The CDR3 is 14 amino acids. The junction had 6 bases not matched to a gene; V was cut back by 6 bases and J by 1 base. Looked up from germline, CDR1 is MNHNS and CDR2 is SASEGT. The CDR3 protein is CASRLGQVSYEQYF. DNA of the CDR3: TGTGCCAGCAGGCTTGGACAGGTTTCCTACGAGCAGTACTTC.

This clone was detected a few times. J is TRBJ2-1 and V is TRBV19; D gene uncertain. The CDR3 is made up of 15 amino acids. The ends were cut back, 7 bases at V and 0 bases at J, with 13 bases in the middle. The germline CDR1 and CDR2 sequences are LNHDA and SQIVND (reference sequence). The CDR3 sequence: CASTLSRSSYNEQFF. In nucleotides, the CDR3 is TGTGCCAGTACCCTAAGCCGGAGCTCCTACAATGAGCAGTTCTTC.